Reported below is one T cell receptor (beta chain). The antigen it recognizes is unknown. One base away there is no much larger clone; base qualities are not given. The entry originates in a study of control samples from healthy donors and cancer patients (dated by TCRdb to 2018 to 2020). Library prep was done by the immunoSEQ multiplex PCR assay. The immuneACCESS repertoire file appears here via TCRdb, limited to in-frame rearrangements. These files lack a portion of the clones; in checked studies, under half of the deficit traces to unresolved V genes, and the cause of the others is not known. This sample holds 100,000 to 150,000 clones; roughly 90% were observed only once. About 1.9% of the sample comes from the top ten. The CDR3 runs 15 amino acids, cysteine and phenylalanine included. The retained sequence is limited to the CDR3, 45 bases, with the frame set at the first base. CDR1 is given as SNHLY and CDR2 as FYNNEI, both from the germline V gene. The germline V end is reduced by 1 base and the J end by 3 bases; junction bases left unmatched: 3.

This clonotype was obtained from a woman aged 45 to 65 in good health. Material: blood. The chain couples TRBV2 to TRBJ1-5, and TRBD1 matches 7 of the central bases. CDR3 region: CASSEEQGYNQPQHF. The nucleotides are TGTGCCAGCAGTGAAGAACAGGGGTACAATCAGCCCCAGCATTTT.